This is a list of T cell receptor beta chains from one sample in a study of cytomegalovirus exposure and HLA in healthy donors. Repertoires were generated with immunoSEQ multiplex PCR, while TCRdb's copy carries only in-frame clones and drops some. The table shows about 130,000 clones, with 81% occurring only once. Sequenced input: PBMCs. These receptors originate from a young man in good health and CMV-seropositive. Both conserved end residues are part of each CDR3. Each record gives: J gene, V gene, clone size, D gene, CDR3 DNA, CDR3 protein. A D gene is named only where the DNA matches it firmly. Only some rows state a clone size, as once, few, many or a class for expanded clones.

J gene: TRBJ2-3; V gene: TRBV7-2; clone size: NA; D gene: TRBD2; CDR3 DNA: TGTGCCAGCAGCTTAGCGCGGCGGGGGAGACCAGATACGCAGTATTTT; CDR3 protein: CASSLARRGRPDTQYF
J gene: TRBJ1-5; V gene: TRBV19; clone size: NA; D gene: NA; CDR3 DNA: TGTGCCAGTACCTCCGGTCGGGATAATCAGCCCCAGCATTTT; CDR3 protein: CASTSGRDNQPQHF
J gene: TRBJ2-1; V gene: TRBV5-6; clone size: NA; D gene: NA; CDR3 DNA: TGTGCCAGCAGCTTGGGTGGACGGACAGCCTATGAGCAGTTCTTC; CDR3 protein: CASSLGGRTAYEQFF
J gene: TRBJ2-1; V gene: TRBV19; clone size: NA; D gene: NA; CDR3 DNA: TGTGCCAGTGGGGGACTGGAAAAGTACAATGAGCAGTTCTTC; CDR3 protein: CASGGLEKYNEQFF
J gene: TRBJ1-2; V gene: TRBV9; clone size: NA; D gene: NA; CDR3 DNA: TGTGCCAGCAGCGCCTCCTCGGGGGAAGGGTATGGCTACACCTTC; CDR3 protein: CASSASSGEGYGYTF
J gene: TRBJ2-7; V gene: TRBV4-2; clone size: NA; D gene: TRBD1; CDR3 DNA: TGTGCCAGCAGCCAAGCGGCAGGGGGCGTCTACGAGCAGTACTTC; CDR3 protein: CASSQAAGGVYEQYF
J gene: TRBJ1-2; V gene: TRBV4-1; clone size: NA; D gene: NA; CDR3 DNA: TGCGCCAGCAGCCAAGTAAAGGGGGGGAACTATGGCTACACCTTC; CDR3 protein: CASSQVKGGNYGYTF
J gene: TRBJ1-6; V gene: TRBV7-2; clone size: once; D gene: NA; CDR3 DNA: TGTGCCAGCAGCTTTCAGGGCCCTTCACCCCTCCACTTT; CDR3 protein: CASSFQGPSPLHF
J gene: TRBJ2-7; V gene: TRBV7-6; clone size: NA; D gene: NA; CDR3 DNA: TGTGCCAGCAGCTTAGGAGACAGTTTTAGCCCCTACGAGCAGTACTTC; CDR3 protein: CASSLGDSFSPYEQYF
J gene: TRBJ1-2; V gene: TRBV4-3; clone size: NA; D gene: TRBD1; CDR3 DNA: TGCGCCAGCAGCCAAGAGAGGGCAGGGGGACGTGGCAACTATGGCTACACCTTC; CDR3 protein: CASSQERAGGRGNYGYTF
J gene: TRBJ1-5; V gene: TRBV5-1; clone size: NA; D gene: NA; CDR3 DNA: TGCGCCAGCAGCTTAACGGGAGCCCAAGGGCAGCCCCAGCATTTT; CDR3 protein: CASSLTGAQGQPQHF
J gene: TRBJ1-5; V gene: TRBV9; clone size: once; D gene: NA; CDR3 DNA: TGTGCCAGCAGCCTAAGCTGGGGGAGGGGTGAGCCCCAGCATTTT; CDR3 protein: CASSLSWGRGEPQHF
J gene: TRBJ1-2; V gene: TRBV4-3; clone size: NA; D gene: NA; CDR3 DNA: TGCGCCAGCAGCGAAAGGAGGACGGCTAACTATGGCTACACCTTC; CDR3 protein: CASSERRTANYGYTF
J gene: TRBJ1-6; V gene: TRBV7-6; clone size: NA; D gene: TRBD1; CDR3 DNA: TGTGCCAGCAGCTTAGACAGGGGATATAATTCACCCCTCCACTTT; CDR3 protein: CASSLDRGYNSPLHF
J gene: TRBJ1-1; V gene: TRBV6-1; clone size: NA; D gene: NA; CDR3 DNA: TGTGCCAGCCCGGGACAGAACACTGAAGCTTTCTTT; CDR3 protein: CASPGQNTEAFF
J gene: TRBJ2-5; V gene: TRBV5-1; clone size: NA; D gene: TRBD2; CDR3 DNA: TGCGCCAGCAGCTTGGTTGGCAGCGGGAGGGTGGAGACCCAGTACTTC; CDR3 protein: CASSLVGSGRVETQYF
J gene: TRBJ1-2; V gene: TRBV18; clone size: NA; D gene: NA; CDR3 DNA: TGTGCCAGCTCACCCGCTGAGGGTGATGGCTACACCTTC; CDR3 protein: CASSPAEGDGYTF
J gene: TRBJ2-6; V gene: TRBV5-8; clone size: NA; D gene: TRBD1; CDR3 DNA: TGTGCCAGCAGCGACTCCCGACAGGGGGCAGGTGGGGCCAACGTCCTGACTTTC; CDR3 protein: CASSDSRQGAGGANVLTF
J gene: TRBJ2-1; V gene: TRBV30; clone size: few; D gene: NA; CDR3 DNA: TGTGCCTGGAGTTTCTTTTCGGCTCGCGGGTACAATGAGCAGTTCTTC; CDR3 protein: CAWSFFSARGYNEQFF
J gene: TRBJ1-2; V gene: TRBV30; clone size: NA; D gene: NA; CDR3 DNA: TGTGCCTGGAGTGTACGCGGGGTTAACTATGGCTACACCTTC; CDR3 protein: CAWSVRGVNYGYTF
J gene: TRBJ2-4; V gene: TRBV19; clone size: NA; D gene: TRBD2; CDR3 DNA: TGTGCCAGTACCCTGGGACTAGCGGGAGGACGGGTAAACATTCAGTACTTC; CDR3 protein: CASTLGLAGGRVNIQYF
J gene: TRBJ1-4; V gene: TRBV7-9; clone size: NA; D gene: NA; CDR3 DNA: TGTGCCAGCAGCTTTTTAAGGGGCCCTAATGAAAAACTGTTTTTT; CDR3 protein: CASSFLRGPNEKLFF
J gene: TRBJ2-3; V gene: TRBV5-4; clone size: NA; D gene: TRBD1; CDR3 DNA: TGTGCCAGCGGTCTCGTTGGGACAGGGGGCAGGGATACGCAGTATTTT; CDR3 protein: CASGLVGTGGRDTQYF
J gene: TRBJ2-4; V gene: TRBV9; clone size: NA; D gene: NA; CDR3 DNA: TGTGCCAGCAGCGTTGGGGGGAACATTCAGTACTTC; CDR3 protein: CASSVGGNIQYF
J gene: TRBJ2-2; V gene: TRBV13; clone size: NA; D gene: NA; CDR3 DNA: TGTGCCAGCAGCCCCCCCCGGAGCACCACCGGGGAGCTGTTTTTT; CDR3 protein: CASSPPRSTTGELFF
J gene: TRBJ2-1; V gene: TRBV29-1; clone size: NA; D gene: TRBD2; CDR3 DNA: TGCAGCGTTGCGGGGGGTGAGCAGTTCTTC; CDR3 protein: CSVAGGEQFF
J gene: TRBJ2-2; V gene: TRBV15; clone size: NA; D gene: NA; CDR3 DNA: TGTGCCACCAGCAGAGAAACAGGGAACACCGGGGAGCTGTTTTTT; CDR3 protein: CATSRETGNTGELFF
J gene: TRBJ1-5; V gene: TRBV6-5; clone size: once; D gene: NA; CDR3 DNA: TGTGCCGTAAGAGTTTATAGCAATCAGCCCCAGCATTTT; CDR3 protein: CAVRVYSNQPQHF
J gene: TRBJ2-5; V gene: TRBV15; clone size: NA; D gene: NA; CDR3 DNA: TGTGCCACCAGCAGAGTCCGCGGCGCCGGTCAAGAGACCCAGTACTTC; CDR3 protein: CATSRVRGAGQETQYF
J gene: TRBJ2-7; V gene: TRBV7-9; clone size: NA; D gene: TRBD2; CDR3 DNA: TGTGCCAGCAGCCGAGGACTAGCGGGATACGGCGAGCAGTACTTC; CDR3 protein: CASSRGLAGYGEQYF
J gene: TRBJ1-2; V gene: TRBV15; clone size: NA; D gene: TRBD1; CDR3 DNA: TGTGCCACCGCCCTCAGGGGGAATACACCAACTTACTTC; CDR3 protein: CATALRGNTPTYF
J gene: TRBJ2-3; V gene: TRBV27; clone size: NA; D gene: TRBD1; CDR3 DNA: TGTGCCAGCAGTTTACGGGACAGCTCCTACACAGATACGCAGTATTTT; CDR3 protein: CASSLRDSSYTDTQYF
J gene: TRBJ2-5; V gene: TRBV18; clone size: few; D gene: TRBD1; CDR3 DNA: TGTGCCAGCTCACCCCTACAGACAGGGCTCTTGGAGACCCAGTACTTC; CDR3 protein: CASSPLQTGLLETQYF
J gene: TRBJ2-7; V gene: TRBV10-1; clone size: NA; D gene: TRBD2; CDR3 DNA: TGCGCCAGCAGTGACTCCGGACTAGCGGGAGGGGCGCAGTACTTC; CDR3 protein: CASSDSGLAGGAQYF
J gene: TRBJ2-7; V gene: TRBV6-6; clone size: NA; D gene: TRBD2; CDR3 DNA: TGTGCCAGCTTAACACTAGCGGGCAGATCCTACGAGCAGTACTTC; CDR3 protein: CASLTLAGRSYEQYF
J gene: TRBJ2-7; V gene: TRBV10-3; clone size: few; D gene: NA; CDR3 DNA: TGTGCCATCCCTGGAGTTCACGAGCAGTACTTC; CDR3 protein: CAIPGVHEQYF
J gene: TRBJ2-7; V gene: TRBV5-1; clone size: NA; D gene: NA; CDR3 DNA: TGCGCCAGCAGCTTGGGGGGGCTTGCCTACGAGCAGTACTTC; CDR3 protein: CASSLGGLAYEQYF
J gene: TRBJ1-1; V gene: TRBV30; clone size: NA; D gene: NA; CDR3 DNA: TGTGCCTGGACCGAAGAAAGGAGCACTGAAGCTTTCTTT; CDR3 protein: CAWTEERSTEAFF
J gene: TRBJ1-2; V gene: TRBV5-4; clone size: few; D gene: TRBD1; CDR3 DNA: TGTGCCAGCAGCTCCGGACAGGGCAGCTATGGCTACACCTTC; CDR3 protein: CASSSGQGSYGYTF
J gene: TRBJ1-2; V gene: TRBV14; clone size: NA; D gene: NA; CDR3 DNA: TGTGCCAGCAGCCAAGTCCCCATTAACTATGGCTACACCTTC; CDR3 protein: CASSQVPINYGYTF